Detailed here is one TCR beta chain. Antigen specificity is unknown. CDR1 is MNHNS, CDR2 SASEGT, per germline. The CDR3 sequence is 14 residues long. V lost 8 bases and J 1 base, leaving 15 bases between the germline ends. This sample stems from a study of cytomegalovirus exposure and HLA in healthy donors. Broader study findings: The majority of CMV-associated TCR beta chains were reported as apparently HLA-restricted in a later analysis. The investigators catalogued 150 to 200 TCR beta chains as cytomegalovirus-associated.

Primers: 60 Vbeta forward and 13 Jbeta reverse. Libraries were prepared by immunoSEQ multiplex PCR; TCRdb keeps only in-frame clonotypes and omits some of them. The data hold about 200,000 clones, with around 80% observed a single time. This clonotype was obtained from a man between 35 and 55 years old in good health and CMV-seropositive. The sequencing input was PBMCs. The chain couples TRBV6-1 to TRBJ2-7; a weak D match, TRBD2 (5 bases). The CDR3 spells CASVGFGLSYEQYF. As DNA, the CDR3 is TGTGCCAGCGTGGGTTTCGGACTTTCCTACGAGCAGTACTTC.